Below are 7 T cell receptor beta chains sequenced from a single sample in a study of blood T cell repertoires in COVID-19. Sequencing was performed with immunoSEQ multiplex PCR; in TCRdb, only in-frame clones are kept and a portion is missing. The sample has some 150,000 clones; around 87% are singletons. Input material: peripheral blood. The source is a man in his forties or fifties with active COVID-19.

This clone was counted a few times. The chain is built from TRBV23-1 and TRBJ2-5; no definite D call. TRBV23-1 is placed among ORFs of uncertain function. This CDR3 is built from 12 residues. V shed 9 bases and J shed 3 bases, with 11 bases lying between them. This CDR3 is CARRFLKETQYF. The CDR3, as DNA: TGCGCCAGACGGTTCCTAAAAGAGACCCAGTACTTC.

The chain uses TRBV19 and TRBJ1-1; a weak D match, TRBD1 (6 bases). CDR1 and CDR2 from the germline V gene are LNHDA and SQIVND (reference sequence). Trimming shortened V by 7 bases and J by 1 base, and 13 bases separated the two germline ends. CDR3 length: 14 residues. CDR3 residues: CASTPWGQNTEAFF. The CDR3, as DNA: TGTGCCAGTACCCCCTGGGGACAGAACACTGAAGCTTTCTTT.

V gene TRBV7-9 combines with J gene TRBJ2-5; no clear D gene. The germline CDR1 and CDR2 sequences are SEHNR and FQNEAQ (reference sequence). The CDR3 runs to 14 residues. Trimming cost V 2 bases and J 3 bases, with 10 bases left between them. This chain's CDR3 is CASSLILREETQYF. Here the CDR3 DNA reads TGTGCCAGCAGCTTAATTCTTCGGGAAGAGACCCAGTACTTC. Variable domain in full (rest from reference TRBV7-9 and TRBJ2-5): DTGVSQNPRHKITKRGQNVTFRCDPISEHNRLYWYRQTLGQGPEFLTYFQNEAQLEKSRLLSDRFSAERPKGSFSTLEIQRTEQGDSAMYLCASSLILREETQYFGPGTRLLVL.

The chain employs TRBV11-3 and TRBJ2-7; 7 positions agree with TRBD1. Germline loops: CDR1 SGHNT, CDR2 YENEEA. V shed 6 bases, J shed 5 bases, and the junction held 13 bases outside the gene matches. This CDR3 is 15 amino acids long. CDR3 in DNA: TGTGCCAGCAGTTCGGGACAGCGAACTTTTGACGAGCAGTACTTC. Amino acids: CASSSGQRTFDEQYF.

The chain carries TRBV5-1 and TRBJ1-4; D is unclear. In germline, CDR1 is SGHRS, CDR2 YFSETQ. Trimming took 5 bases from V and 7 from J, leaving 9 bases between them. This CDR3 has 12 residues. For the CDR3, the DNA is TGCGCCAGCAGAGAACCAGGTGAAAAACTGTTTTTT. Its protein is CASREPGEKLFF. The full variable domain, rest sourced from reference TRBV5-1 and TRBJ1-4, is KAGVTQTPRYLIKTRGQQVTLSCSPISGHRSVSWYQQTPGQGLQFLFEYFSETQRNKGNFPGRFSGRQFSNSRSEMNVSTLELGDSALYLCASREPGEKLFFGSGTQLSVL.

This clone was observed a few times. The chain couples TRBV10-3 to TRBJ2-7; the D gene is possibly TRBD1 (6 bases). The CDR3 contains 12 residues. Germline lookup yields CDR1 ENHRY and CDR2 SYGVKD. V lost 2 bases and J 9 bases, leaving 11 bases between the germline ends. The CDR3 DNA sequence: TGTGCCATCAGTGAGACAGGGCTAAGGCAGTACTTC. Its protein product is CAISETGLRQYF.

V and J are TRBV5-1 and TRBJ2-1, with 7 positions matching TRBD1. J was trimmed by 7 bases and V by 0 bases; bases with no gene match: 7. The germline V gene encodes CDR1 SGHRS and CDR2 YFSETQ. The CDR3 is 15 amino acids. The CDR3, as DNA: TGCGCCAGCAGCTTGGGTAGGGGGCTAACGAATGAGCAGTTCTTC. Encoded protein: CASSLGRGLTNEQFF.